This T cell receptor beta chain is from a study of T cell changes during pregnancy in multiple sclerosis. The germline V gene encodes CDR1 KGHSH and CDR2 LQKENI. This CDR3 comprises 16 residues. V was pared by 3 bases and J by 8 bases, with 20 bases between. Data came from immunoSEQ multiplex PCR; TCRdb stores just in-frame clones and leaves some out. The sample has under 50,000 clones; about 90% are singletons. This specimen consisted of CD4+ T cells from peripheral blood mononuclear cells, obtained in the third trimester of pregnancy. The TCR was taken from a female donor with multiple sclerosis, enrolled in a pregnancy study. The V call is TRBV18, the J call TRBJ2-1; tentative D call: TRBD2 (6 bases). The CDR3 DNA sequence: TGTGCCAGCTCACCGGTCGGGGCGGGAAGTATCGATGAGCAGTTCTTC. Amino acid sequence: CASSPVGAGSIDEQFF.